This T cell receptor (beta chain) was profiled in a study of T cell responses to AZD1222 COVID-19 vaccine. Profiling relied on immunoSEQ multiplex PCR, and the TCRdb table lists in-frame clones only, not all of them. This sample has approximately 28,000 clones; over 90% occur once, and the top ten carry over 8%. The length of the CDR3 is 11 residues. The TCR sequence derives from an adult in good health. The material sequenced was peripheral blood, taken on day 0 of AZD1222 vaccination. The V call is TRBV12-2, the J call TRBJ2-1; TRBD2 is the table's D call, not checked against the DNA. TRBV12-2 is a listed pseudogene. CDR3 bases: TGTGCAAGTGGAGCGGGAGGAGAGCAGTTCTTC. This encodes CASGAGGEQFF.